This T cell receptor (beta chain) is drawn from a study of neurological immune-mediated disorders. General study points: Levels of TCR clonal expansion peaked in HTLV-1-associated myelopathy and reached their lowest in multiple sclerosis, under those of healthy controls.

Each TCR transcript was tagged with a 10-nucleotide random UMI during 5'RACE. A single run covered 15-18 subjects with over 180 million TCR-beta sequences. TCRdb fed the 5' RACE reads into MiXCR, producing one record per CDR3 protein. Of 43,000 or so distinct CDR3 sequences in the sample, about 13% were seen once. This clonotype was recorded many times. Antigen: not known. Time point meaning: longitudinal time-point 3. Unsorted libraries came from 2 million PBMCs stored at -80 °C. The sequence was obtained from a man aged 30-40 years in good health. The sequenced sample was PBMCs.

The CDR3 coding sequence is TGTGCCAGCAGTGATGCGGGGAGGGAACCCCAGCATTTT. Translated: CASSDAGREPQHF. The genes are TRBV25-1 and TRBJ1-5; no clear D gene. Germline CDR1 and CDR2: MGHDK and SYGVNS. Trimming stripped 3 bases from V and 10 bases from J, with 13 bases between. The CDR3 totals 13 residues.